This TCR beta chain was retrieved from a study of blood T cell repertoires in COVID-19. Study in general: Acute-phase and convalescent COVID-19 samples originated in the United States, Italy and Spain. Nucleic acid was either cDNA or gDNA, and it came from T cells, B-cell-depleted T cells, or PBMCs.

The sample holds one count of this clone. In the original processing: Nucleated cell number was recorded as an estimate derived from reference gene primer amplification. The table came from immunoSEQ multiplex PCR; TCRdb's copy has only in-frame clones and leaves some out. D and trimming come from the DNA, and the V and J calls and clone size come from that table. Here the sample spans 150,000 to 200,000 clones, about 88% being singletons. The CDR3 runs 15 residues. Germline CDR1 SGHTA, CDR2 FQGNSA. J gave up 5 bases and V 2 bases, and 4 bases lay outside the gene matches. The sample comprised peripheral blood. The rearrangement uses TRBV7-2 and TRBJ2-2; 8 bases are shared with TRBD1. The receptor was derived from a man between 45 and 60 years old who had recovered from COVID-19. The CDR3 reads CASSLQGQATGELFF. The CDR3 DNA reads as TGTGCCAGCAGCTTACAGGGACAGGCTACCGGGGAGCTGTTTTTT.